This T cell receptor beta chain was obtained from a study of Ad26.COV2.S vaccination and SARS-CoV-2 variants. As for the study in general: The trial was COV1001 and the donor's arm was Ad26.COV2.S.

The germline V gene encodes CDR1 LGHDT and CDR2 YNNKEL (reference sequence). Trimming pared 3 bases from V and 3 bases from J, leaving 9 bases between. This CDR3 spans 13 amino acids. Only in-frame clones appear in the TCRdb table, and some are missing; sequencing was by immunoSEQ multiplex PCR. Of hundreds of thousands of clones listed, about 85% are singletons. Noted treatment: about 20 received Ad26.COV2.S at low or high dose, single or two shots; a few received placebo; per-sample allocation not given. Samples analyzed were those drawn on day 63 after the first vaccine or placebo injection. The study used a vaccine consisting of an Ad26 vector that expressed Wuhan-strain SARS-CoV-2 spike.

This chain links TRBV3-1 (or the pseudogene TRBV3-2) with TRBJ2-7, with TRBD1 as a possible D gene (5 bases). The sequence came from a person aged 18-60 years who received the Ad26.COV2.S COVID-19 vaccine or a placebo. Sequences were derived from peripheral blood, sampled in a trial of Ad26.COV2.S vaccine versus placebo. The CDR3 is CASSHSGNYEQYF. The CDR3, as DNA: TGTGCCAGCAGCCACTCAGGGAACTACGAGCAGTACTTC.